This T cell receptor beta chain comes out of a study of cytotoxic CD8 clonotypes in ibrutinib-treated CLL (dated by TCRdb to the early 2020s). Background for the entire study: The cohort included roughly 15 treatment-naive and about a dozen relapsed/refractory patients; about 17 were IGHV unmutated. Samples averaged approximately 260,000 productive templates and approximately 100,000 productive rearrangements. Partial responses were observed in 24 patients and complete responses in 2; after a median follow-up of around 68 months, remission was maintained in 14 patients and progression was observed in 12. Of the roughly 79 people in the trial, roughly 27 had longitudinal samples available. Every remission and progressive disease sample was obtained while ibrutinib was still being received by the patients. Cryopreserved peripheral blood mononuclear cells were collected before treatment, at response, and at either disease progression or sustained remission. Samples at response were collected after a median of around twelve months of treatment, with a range of about 6 to 36 months. Overall study outcomes, separate from this receptor: Clonality increased at ibrutinib response, stayed stable in sustained remission, and fell back toward baseline at progression. Public clonotypes were rare and either shrank or stayed stable during treatment, and the rise in clonality at ibrutinib response reflected expansion of private clonotypes. Baseline clonality exceeded that of age-matched healthy donors and correlated strongly with circulating CD8+ T-cell counts. Lymph node repertoires were not examined, and the timing of sampling was not matched between patients in sustained remission and those whose disease progressed.

For TCR beta library preparation, roughly 2.2 micrograms of genomic DNA were isolated from cryopreserved PBMCs. Longitudinal blood samples from CLL patients on ibrutinib monotherapy were analyzed using high-throughput TCR beta sequencing. The patients took part in an open-label, single-center phase 2 trial of ibrutinib monotherapy. As concerns this clone: Its cognate antigen has yet to be identified. Base qualities are not provided; no much larger clone lies one nucleotide away.

Each clonotype received, on average, 10x coverage in deep resolution sequencing performed on a MiSeq, where the target depth lay between 1 in 1 million and 1 in 200,000 T cells. TCR beta libraries were generated with the immunoSEQ hsTCRB Kit. The authors' analysis ran thus. Data were analyzed with ImmunoSEQ Data Assistant and ImmunoSEQ Analyzer, with V, D and J genes assigned per IMGT definitions. Clonality, which ranges from 0 to 1, was calculated as one minus the normalized Shannon entropy of productive rearrangement frequencies. Only overrepresented clonotypes making up at least 0.05% of the repertoire of each patient were included in the public clonotype analysis. Repertoires from some 13 age-matched healthy donors in immuneACCESS were used as clonality controls. TCRdb limited this immuneACCESS table to in-frame rearrangements with V and J called. A share of clones is missing; checked studies link under half to unresolved V genes, and the rest is unexplained. From that table come the V and J calls and clone size; the DNA was used to work out D and trimming. This sample has more than 110,000 clones in its table, and 80% of those were observed once. The leading ten clones occupy 6.5% to 8% of the sample.

CDR1 and CDR2 are read off the germline V gene as SQVTM and ANQGSEA. V is cut back by 1 base and J by 10 bases, with 8 bases in the junction unmatched. From the cysteine through the phenylalanine, the CDR3 covers 15 amino acids. The read is trimmed to its CDR3 DNA, 45 bases read in frame from base 1. The sequences come from PBMCs, collected after 36 months of ibrutinib treatment. This receptor chain uses TRBV29-1 and TRBJ2-1; TRBD2 aligns with 12 central bases. This sequence originates from a human donor with chronic lymphocytic leukemia. The base sequence is TGCAGCGTTGAAGTTCTAGCGGGGGGGCCAGGGGAGCAGTTCTTC. This codes for CSVEVLAGGPGEQFF.